The 12 T cell receptor beta chains below were found in one sample sequenced in a study of blood T cell repertoires in COVID-19 (dated by TCRdb to the early 2020s). The library came from the immunoSEQ multiplex PCR assay. Not all clones reach the TCRdb copy of this immuneACCESS table, which keeps in-frame sequences only. Checked studies attribute under half of the gap to unresolved V genes and leave the rest unexplained. This sample holds about 170,000 clones; about 87% were observed only once. Roughly 1.6% of the sample lies in the top ten. The specimen was peripheral blood. The receptors here all came from a woman aged 45-60 years with acute or convalescent COVID-19.

The V gene is TRBV4-1, the J gene TRBJ2-4; 14 bases align to TRBD2. V shed 5 bases and J 0 bases; nucleotides not matched to a gene: 6. CDR1 is MGHRA, CDR2 YSYEKL, per germline. The CDR3 has 18 amino acids. The CDR3 DNA follows: TGCGCCAGCAGCTATGGACTAGCGGGGGGTCTAGCCAAAAACATTCAGTACTTC. Translated, it gives CASSYGLAGGLAKNIQYF.

This rearrangement joins TRBV27 to TRBJ2-5; D gene uncertain. The V gene's germline CDR1 is MNHEY and CDR2 SMNVEV (reference sequence). This CDR3 comprises 16 residues. The ends were cut back, 5 bases at V and 1 base at J, with 17 bases in the middle. The CDR3, as DNA: TGTGCCAGCAGTCCGATCTATACGGCAGGCCAAGAGACCCAGTACTTC. Residues: CASSPIYTAGQETQYF.

The J gene is TRBJ2-5, the V gene TRBV18; 8 positions agree with TRBD2. CDR3 size: 14 residues. J gave up 3 bases and V 2 bases, and 2 bases lay outside the gene matches. Germline V gene data show CDR1 as KGHSH and CDR2 as LQKENI. Here the CDR3 reads CASSPTSGEETQYF. The DNA for the CDR3 is TGTGCCAGCTCACCAACTAGCGGAGAAGAGACCCAGTACTTC.

The chain links TRBV19 to TRBJ1-1; 8 bases match TRBD1. CDR1 is LNHDA and CDR2 is SQIVND in the germline V gene (reference sequence). The CDR3 runs to 13 residues. V shed 8 bases, J shed 4 bases, and the junction held 6 bases outside the gene matches. CDR3 residues: CASSDRVITEAFF. Here the CDR3 DNA reads TGTGCCAGTTCGGACAGGGTAATCACTGAAGCTTTCTTT.

This chain uses TRBV5-5 with TRBJ1-2; D may be TRBD1 (6 bases). The CDR3 has 15 amino acids. V was clipped by 0 bases and J by 4 bases, with 13 bases between them. Germline loops: CDR1 SGHKS, CDR2 YYEKEE (reference sequence). CDR3: CASSLDRDQGYGYTF. The DNA of the CDR3 is TGTGCCAGCAGCTTGGACAGGGATCAGGGCTATGGCTACACCTTC.

The J gene is TRBJ1-2, the V gene TRBV19; 7 bases are shared with TRBD1. The CDR3 sequence is 14 residues long. Trimming took 6 bases from V and 3 from J; bases not matched to a gene: 7. Looked up from germline, CDR1 is LNHDA and CDR2 is SQIVND (reference sequence). The CDR3 spells CASRLGGADYGYTF. CDR3 in DNA: TGTGCCAGTAGACTAGGGGGCGCAGACTATGGCTACACCTTC.

DNA for the CDR3: TGTGCCAGCAGCTTAGGGCATGCGAGGAGGAATCAGCCCCAGCATTTT. It is translated as CASSLGHARRNQPQHF. The J gene is TRBJ1-5, the V gene TRBV7-2; D is unclear. The length of the CDR3 is 16 residues. Trimming left V 1 base short and J 4 bases short, with 14 bases between. The germline V gene has CDR1 SGHTA and CDR2 FQGNSA.

V and J are TRBV5-5 and TRBJ2-7; 9 bases are shared with TRBD2. Germline V gene data show CDR1 as SGHKS and CDR2 as YYEKEE (reference sequence). The CDR3 sequence is 15 residues long. With 2 bases clipped from V and 2 bases from J, the junction kept 5 bases outside the gene matches. Written as DNA, the CDR3 is TGTGCCAGCAGCTTATACAGCGGGGGGACCTACGAGCAGTACTTC. Translating it yields CASSLYSGGTYEQYF.

This chain uses TRBV27 with TRBJ1-5, with D perhaps TRBD1 (6 bases). Trimming left V 3 bases short and J 2 bases short, with 14 bases between. CDR3 length: 16 amino acids. The germline CDR1 and CDR2 sequences are MNHEY and SMNVEV (reference sequence). For the CDR3, the DNA is TGTGCCAGCAGTTTTTCCTACAGGGATGGCAATCAGCCCCAGCATTTT. Protein product: CASSFSYRDGNQPQHF.

The rearrangement joins TRBV30 to TRBJ2-2, with D possibly TRBD2 on 5 matching bases. CDR3 length: 15 residues. Trimming shortened V by 0 bases and J by 5 bases, and 13 bases separated the two germline ends. Germline assignment: CDR1 GTSNPN and CDR2 SVGIG (reference sequence). The CDR3 DNA reads as TGTGCCTGGAGTGTATTGGGCAGCGGAACCGGGGAGCTGTTTTTT. It codes for CAWSVLGSGTGELFF.

Worth noting for this clone: This sample also contains other DNA sequences that code for the same CDR3. This chain links TRBV18 with TRBJ1-1; D ambiguous. CDR1 KGHSH and CDR2 LQKENI come from the germline V gene. Trimming took 0 bases from V and 1 from J, leaving 3 bases between them. The CDR3 consists of 13 residues. The CDR3 protein is CASSPPQNTEAFF. CDR3 bases: TGTGCCAGCTCACCACCCCAGAACACTGAAGCTTTCTTT. The complete variable domain, with remaining parts taken from reference TRBV18 and TRBJ1-1, reads NAGVMQNPRHLVRRRGQEARLRCSPMKGHSHVYWYRQLPEEGLKFMVYLQKENIIDESGMPKERFSAEFPKEGPSILRIQQVVRGDSAAYFCASSPPQNTEAFFGQGTRLTVV.

The V and J genes are TRBV7-9 and TRBJ2-3, with D hard to call. Germline loops: CDR1 SEHNR, CDR2 FQNEAQ (reference sequence). Deletions cut 3 bases from V and 0 bases from J, with 10 bases between. The CDR3 contains 15 residues. The CDR3 region is CASSLPQVSTDTQYF. As DNA, the CDR3 is TGTGCCAGCAGCTTGCCGCAGGTTAGCACAGATACGCAGTATTTT.